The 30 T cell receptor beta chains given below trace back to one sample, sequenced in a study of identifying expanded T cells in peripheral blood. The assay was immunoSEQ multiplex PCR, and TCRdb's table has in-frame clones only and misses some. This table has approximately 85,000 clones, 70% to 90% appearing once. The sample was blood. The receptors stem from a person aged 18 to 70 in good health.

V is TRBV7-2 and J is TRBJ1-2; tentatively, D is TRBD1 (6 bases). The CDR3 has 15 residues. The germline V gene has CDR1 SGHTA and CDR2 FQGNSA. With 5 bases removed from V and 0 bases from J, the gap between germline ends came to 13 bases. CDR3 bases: TGTGCCAGCAGCCCCCGCAGGGGTTCTAACTATGGCTACACCTTC. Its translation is CASSPRRGSNYGYTF.

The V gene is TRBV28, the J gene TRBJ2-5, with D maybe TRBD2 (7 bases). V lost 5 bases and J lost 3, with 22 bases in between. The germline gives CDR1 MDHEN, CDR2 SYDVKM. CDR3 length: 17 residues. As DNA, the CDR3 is TGTGCCAGCAGTCAGCACCGGGGGGCCAAGACTAAAGAGACCCAGTACTTC. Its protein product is CASSQHRGAKTKETQYF.

In DNA, the CDR3 is TGTGCCAGCTCGACCTGGGGGCTGAGGGGGAGTACTGAAGCTTTCTTT. This gives the protein CASSTWGLRGSTEAFF. This chain joins TRBV18 and TRBJ1-1, with D maybe TRBD1 (6 bases). This CDR3 contains 16 residues. With 6 bases removed from V and 5 bases from J, the gap between germline ends came to 22 bases. CDR1 and CDR2 from the germline V gene are KGHSH and LQKENI.

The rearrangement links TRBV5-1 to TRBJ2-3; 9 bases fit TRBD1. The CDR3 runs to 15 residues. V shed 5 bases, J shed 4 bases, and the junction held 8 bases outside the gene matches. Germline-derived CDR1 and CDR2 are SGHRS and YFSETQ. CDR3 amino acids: CASSEGQGRADTQYF. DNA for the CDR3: TGCGCCAGCAGTGAAGGACAGGGGCGGGCAGATACGCAGTATTTT.

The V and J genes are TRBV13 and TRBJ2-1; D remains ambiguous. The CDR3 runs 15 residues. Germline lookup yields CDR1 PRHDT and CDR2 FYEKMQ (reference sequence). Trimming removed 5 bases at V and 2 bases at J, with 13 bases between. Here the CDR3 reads CASSLRPTPYNEQFF. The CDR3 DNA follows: TGTGCCAGCAGCCTCAGACCGACACCCTACAATGAGCAGTTCTTC.

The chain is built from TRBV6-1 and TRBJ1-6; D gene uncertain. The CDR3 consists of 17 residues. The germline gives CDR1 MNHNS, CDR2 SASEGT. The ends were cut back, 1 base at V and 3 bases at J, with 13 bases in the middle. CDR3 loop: CASSEGVRQIYNSPLHF. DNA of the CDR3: TGTGCCAGCAGTGAAGGGGTGCGGCAGATCTATAATTCACCCCTCCACTTT.

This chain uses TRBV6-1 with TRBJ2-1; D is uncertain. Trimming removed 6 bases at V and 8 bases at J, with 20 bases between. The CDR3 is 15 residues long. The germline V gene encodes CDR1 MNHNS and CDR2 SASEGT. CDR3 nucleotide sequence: TGTGCCAGCAGGAAGAGGTGGGGTCCCTTGGATGAGCAGTTCTTC. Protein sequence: CASRKRWGPLDEQFF.

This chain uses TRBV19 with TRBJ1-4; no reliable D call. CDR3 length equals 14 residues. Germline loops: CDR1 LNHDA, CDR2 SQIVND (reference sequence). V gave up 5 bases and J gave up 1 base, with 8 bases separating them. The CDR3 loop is CASSLPGTNEKLFF. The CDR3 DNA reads TGTGCCAGTAGTCTCCCCGGAACTAATGAAAAACTGTTTTTT.

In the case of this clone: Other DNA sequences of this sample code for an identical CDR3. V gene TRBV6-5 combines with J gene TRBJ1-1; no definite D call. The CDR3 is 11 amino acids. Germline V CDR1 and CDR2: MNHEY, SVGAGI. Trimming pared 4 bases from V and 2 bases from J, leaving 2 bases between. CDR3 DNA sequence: TGTGCCAGCAGTTCCAACACTGAAGCTTTCTTT. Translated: CASSSNTEAFF.

CDR3: CASSSPDYVYEQYF. DNA for the CDR3: TGTGCCAGCAGCTCTCCGGACTATGTCTACGAGCAGTACTTC. The rearrangement uses TRBV7-9 and TRBJ2-7, with D maybe TRBD2 (6 bases). V was trimmed by 4 bases and J by 3 bases, leaving 13 bases between them. Germline V lookup: CDR1 SEHNR, CDR2 FQNEAQ (reference sequence). CDR3 length: 14 residues. Looking up the rest from reference TRBV7-9 and TRBJ2-7 gives the full variable domain: DTGVSQNPRHKITKRGQNVTFRCDPISEHNRLYWYRQTLGQGPEFLTYFQNEAQLEKSRLLSDRFSAERPKGSFSTLEIQRTEQGDSAMYLCASSSPDYVYEQYFGPGTRLTVT.

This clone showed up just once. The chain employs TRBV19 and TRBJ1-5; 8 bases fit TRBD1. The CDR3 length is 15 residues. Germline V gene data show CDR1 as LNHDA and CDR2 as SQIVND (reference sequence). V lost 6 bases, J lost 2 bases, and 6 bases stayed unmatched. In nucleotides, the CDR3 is TGTGCCAGTAGCGACAGGGGAGTCCGCAATCAGCCCCAGCATTTT. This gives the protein CASSDRGVRNQPQHF.

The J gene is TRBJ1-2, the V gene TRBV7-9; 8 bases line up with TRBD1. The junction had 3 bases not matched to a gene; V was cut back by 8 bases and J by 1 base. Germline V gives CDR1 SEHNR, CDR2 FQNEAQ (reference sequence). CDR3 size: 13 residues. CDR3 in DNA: TGTGCCAGCGGGACAGGCGATAACTATGGCTACACCTTC. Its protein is CASGTGDNYGYTF.

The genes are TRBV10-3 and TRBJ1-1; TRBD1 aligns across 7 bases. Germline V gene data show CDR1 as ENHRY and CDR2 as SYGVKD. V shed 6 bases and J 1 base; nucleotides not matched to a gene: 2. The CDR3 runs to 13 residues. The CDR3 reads CAIREGANTEAFF. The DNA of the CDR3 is TGTGCCATCAGGGAGGGGGCGAACACTGAAGCTTTCTTT.

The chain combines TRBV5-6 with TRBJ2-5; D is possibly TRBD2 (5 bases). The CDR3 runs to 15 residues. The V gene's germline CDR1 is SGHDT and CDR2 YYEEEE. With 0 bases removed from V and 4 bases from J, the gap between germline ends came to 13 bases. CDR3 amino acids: CASSLESGSGETQYF. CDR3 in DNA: TGTGCCAGCAGCTTGGAATCGGGGTCGGGAGAGACCCAGTACTTC.

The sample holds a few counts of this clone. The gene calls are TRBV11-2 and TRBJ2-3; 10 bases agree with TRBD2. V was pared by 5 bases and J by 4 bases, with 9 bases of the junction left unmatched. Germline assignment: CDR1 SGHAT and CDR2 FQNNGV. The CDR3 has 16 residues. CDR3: CASSASGGLYSDTQYF. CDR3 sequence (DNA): TGTGCCAGCAGCGCTAGCGGGGGCCTATACTCAGATACGCAGTATTTT.

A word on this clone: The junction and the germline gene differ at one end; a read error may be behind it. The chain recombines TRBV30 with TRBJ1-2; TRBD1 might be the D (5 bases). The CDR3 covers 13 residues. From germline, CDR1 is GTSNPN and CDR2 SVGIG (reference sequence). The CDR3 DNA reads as TGTGCCAGGAGGGGTACATCTTCCTATGGCTACACCTTC. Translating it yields CARRGTSSYGYTF.

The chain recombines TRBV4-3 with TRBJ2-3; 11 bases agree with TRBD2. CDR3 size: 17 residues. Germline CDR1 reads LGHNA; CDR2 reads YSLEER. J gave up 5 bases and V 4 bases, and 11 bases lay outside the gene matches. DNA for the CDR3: TGCGCCAGCAGCCCGAGACTAGCGGGGCCGTCCGTAGATACGCAGTATTTT. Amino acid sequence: CASSPRLAGPSVDTQYF.

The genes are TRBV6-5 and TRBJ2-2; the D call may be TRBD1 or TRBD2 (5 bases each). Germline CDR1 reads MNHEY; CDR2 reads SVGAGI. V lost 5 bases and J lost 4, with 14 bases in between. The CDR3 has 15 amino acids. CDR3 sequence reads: CASSPGAALTGELFF. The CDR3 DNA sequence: TGTGCCAGCAGTCCCGGGGCAGCACTCACCGGGGAGCTGTTTTTT.

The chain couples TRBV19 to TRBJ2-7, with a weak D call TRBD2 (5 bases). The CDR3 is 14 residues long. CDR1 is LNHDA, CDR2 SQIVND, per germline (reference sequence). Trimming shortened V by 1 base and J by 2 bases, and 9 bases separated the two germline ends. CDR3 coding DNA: TGTGCCAGTAGTATAGGCTACGGGACCTACGAGCAGTACTTC. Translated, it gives CASSIGYGTYEQYF. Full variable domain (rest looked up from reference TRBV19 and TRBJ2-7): DGGITQSPKYLFRKEGQNVTLSCEQNLNHDAMYWYRQDPGQGLRLIYYSQIVNDFQKGDIAEGYSVSREKKESFPLTVTSAQKNPTAFYLCASSIGYGTYEQYFGPGTRLTVT.

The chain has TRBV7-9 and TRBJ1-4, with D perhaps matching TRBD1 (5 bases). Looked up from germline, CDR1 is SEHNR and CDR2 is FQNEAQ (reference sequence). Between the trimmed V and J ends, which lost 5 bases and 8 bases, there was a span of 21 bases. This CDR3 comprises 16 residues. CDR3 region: CASSLRTSGVREKLFF. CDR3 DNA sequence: TGTGCCAGCAGCCTCAGGACCTCGGGGGTAAGGGAAAAACTGTTTTTT.

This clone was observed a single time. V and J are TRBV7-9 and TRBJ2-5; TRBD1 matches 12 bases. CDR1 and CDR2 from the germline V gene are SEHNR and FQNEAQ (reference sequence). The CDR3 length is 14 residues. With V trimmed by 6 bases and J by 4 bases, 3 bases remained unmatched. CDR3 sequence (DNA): TGTGCCAGCAGGGGGACAGGGGGCCGAGAGACCCAGTACTTC. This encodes CASRGTGGRETQYF.

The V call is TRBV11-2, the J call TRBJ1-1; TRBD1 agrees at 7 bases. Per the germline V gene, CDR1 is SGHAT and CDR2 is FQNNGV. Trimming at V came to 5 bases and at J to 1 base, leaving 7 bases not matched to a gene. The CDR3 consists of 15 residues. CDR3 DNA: TGTGCCAGCAGCCAGGGACAGACGACGAACACTGAAGCTTTCTTT. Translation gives CASSQGQTTNTEAFF.

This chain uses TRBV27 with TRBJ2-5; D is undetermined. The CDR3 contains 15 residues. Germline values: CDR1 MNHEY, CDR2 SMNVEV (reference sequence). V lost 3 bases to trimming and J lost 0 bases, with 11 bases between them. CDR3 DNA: TGTGCCAGCAGTTTTACTGTGGGGTACCAAGAGACCCAGTACTTC. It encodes CASSFTVGYQETQYF.

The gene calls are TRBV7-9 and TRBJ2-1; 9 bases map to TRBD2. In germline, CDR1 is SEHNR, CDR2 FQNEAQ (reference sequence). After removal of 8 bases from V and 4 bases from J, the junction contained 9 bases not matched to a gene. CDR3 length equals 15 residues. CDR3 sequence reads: CASGPRLAVYNEQFF. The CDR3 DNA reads TGTGCCAGCGGCCCCCGACTAGCGGTATACAATGAGCAGTTCTTC.

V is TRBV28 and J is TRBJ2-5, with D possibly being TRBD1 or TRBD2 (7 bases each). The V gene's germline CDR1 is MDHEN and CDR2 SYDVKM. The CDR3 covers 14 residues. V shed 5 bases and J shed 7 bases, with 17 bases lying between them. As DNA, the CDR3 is TGTGCCAGCAGTGCCTTAGACAGGGAGGGGACCCAGTACTTC. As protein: CASSALDREGTQYF. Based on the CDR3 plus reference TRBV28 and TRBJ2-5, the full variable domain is DVKVTQSSRYLVKRTGEKVFLECVQDMDHENMFWYRQDPGLGLRLIYFSYDVKMKEKGDIPEGYSVSREKKERFSLILESASTNQTSMYLCASSALDREGTQYFGPGTRLLVL.

This CDR3 is CASSEGTPYGYTF. The DNA of the CDR3 is TGTGCCAGCAGTGAGGGGACGCCCTATGGCTACACCTTC. This rearrangement joins TRBV2 to TRBJ1-2, with D possibly being TRBD1 (5 bases). Germline lookup yields CDR1 SNHLY and CDR2 FYNNEI. V was clipped by 3 bases and J by 4 bases, with 9 bases between them. This CDR3 spans 13 amino acids. Full variable domain (rest looked up from reference TRBV2 and TRBJ1-2): EPEVTQTPSHQVTQMGQEVILRCVPISNHLYFYWYRQILGQKVEFLVSFYNNEISEKSEIFDDQFSVERPDGSNFTLKIRSTKLEDSAMYFCASSEGTPYGYTFGSGTRLTVV.

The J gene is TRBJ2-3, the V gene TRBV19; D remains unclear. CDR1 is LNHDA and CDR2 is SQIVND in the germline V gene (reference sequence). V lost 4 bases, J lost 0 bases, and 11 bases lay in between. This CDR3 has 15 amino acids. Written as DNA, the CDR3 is TGTGCCAGTAGTAAGAACAGCCCTAGCACAGATACGCAGTATTTT. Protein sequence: CASSKNSPSTDTQYF.

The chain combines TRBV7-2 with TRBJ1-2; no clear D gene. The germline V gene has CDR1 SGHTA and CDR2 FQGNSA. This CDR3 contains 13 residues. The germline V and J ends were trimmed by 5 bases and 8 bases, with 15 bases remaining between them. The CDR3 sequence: CASSPGRVGGYTF. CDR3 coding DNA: TGTGCCAGCAGCCCTGGGAGAGTGGGGGGCTACACCTTC.

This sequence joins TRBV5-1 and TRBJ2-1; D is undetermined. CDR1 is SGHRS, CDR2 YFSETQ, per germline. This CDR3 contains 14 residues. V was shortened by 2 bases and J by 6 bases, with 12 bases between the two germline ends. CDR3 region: CASSLSSRPNEQFF. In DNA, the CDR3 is TGCGCCAGCAGCTTATCTAGTCGCCCCAATGAGCAGTTCTTC.

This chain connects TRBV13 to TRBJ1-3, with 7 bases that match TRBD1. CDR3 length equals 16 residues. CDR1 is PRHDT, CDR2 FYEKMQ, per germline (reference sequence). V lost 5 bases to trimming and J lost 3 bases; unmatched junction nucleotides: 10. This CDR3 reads CASSRQRTGHGNTIYF. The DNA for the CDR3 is TGTGCCAGCAGCAGACAGAGGACAGGACATGGAAACACCATATATTTT. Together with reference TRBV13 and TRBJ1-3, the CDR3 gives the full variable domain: AAGVIQSPRHLIKEKRETATLKCYPIPRHDTVYWYQQGPGQDPQFLISFYEKMQSDKGSIPDRFSAQQFSDYHSELNMSSLELGDSALYFCASSRQRTGHGNTIYFGEGSWLTVV.